This TCR beta chain was observed in a study of T cells in Graves' hyperthyroidism and ophthalmopathy. This clonotype was seen many times. CDR3 length equals 15 residues. The J segment lost 4 bases and the V segment lost 6 bases, leaving 5 bases of the junction unmatched. TCR beta CDR3 regions were amplified from RNA. Primed by the HTBI set, a first-round RT-PCR was run on the TCR CDR3. TCRdb processed the multiplex PCR reads anew with MiXCR; each CDR3 protein has one entry. The sample contains roughly 700,000 distinct CDR3 sequences, 30% to 40% of which appear only once. The sample consisted of blood. The rearrangement joins TRBV12-3 or TRBV12-4 to TRBJ1-5; 11 positions match TRBD1. The receptor was isolated from a woman in her 40s with Graves' hyperthyroidism. The CDR3 here is CASSTGQGGNQPQHF. CDR3 DNA sequence: TGTGCCAGCAGCACGGGACAGGGGGGGAATCAGCCCCAGCATTTT.